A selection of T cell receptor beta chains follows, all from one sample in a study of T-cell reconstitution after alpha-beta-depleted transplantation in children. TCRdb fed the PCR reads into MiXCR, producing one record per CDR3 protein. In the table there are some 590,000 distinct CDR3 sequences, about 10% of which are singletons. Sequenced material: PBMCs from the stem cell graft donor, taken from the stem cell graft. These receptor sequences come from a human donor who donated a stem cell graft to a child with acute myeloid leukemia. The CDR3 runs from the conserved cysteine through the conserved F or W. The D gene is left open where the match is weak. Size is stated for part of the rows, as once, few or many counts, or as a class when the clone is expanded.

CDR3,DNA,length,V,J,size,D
CATSRGERTGGKNTQYF,TGTGCCACCAGCAGAGGAGAGCGGACAGGGGGTAAAAATACGCAGTATTTT,17,TRBV15,TRBJ2-3,few,TRBD1
CAWSVSIGMQFF,TGTGCCTGGAGTGTATCGATAGGGATGCAGTTCTTC,12,TRBV30,TRBJ2-1,many,.
CASSGASNYGYTF,TGTGCCAGCAGTGGGGCCTCTAACTATGGCTACACCTTC,13,TRBV12-3/TRBV12-4,TRBJ1-2,many,.
CASSSPGLTKGTQYF,TGTGCCAGCAGCTCACCGGGACTAACGAAGGGGACCCAGTACTTC,15,TRBV7-2,TRBJ2-5,.,TRBD2
CASSQDLASSYNEQFF,TGCGCCAGCAGCCAAGATCTAGCGAGCTCCTACAATGAGCAGTTCTTC,16,TRBV4-3,TRBJ2-1,.,.
CASGQIEQFF,TGTGCCAGCGGACAGATTGAGCAGTTCTTC,10,TRBV7-9,TRBJ2-1,few,.
CASSLWPNEQFF,TGTGCCAGCAGTTTATGGCCTAATGAGCAGTTCTTC,12,TRBV28,TRBJ2-1,few,.
CATMKERGFSYEQYF,TGTGCCACCATGAAAGAACGGGGATTTTCCTACGAGCAGTACTTC,15,TRBV7-2,TRBJ2-7,few,.
CASSPTPGQGNSPLHF,TGTGCCAGCAGCCCTACCCCGGGACAGGGAAATTCACCCCTCCACTTT,16,TRBV7-9,TRBJ1-6,.,TRBD1
CASSHVGTRETQYF,TGTGCCAGCAGTCACGTGGGTACCAGAGAGACCCAGTACTTC,14,TRBV12-3/TRBV12-4,TRBJ2-5,few,.
CASSKGPTQETQYF,TGTGCCAGCAGCAAAGGGCCGACCCAGGAGACCCAGTACTTC,14,TRBV7-3,TRBJ2-5,few,.
CSAKRTGGIHEQYF,TGCAGTGCCAAAAGGACAGGGGGAATTCACGAGCAGTACTTC,14,TRBV20-1,TRBJ2-7,.,TRBD1
CASSFSGHSGNTIYF,TGTGCCAGCAGTTTTTCGGGACACTCTGGAAACACCATATATTTT,15,TRBV12-3/TRBV12-4,TRBJ1-3,many,.
CASSPSGGVNYGYTF,TGTGCCAGCAGTCCTTCGGGGGGAGTCAACTATGGCTACACCTTC,15,TRBV6-4,TRBJ1-2,few,.
CASSQGIKNIQYF,TGTGCCAGCAGCCAAGGGATCAAAAACATTCAGTACTTC,13,TRBV14,TRBJ2-4,few,.
CSALRGVQETQYF,TGCAGTGCCCTTCGGGGGGTTCAAGAGACCCAGTACTTC,13,TRBV20-1,TRBJ2-5,many,TRBD2
CASSLSELSNEQFF,TGTGCCAGCAGTTTGTCGGAATTGTCCAATGAGCAGTTCTTC,14,TRBV12-3/TRBV12-4,TRBJ2-1,many,.
CASSSQGGTEAFF,TGTGCCAGCAGCTCTCAGGGGGGCACTGAAGCTTTCTTT,13,TRBV7-2,TRBJ1-1,many,TRBD1
CASSFGGDEQFF,TGTGCCAGCAGTTTCGGGGGGGATGAGCAGTTCTTC,12,TRBV6-2/TRBV6-3,TRBJ2-1,many,TRBD2
CSARAGDLSNEQFF,TGCAGTGCTAGAGCGGGAGATCTTTCCAATGAGCAGTTCTTC,14,TRBV20-1,TRBJ2-1,.,.
CSVRGTLSYEQYF,TGCAGCGTTAGGGGGACTCTCTCATACGAGCAGTACTTC,13,TRBV29-1,TRBJ2-7,many,.
CASSLRVTQYF,TGTGCCAGCAGTTTACGAGTCACGCAGTACTTC,11,TRBV12-3/TRBV12-4,TRBJ2-7,many,.
CASIPGHYTGELFF,TGTGCCAGCATCCCGGGACATTACACCGGGGAGCTGTTTTTT,14,TRBV6-1,TRBJ2-2,.,.
CSASLARLSDTQYF,TGCAGTGCGAGCCTCGCACGGCTCTCAGATACGCAGTATTTT,14,TRBV20-1,TRBJ2-3,few,.
CASARRTGSYEQCF,TGTGCCAGCGCCCGGAGGACCGGCTCCTACGAGCAGTGCTTC,14,TRBV12-3/TRBV12-4,TRBJ2-7,.,.
CASSFGQETYEQYF,TGCGCCAGCAGCTTTGGGCAGGAAACCTACGAGCAGTACTTC,14,TRBV5-1,TRBJ2-7,many,.
CASRSGTGEWATEAFF,TGTGCCAGCAGATCCGGGACAGGGGAGTGGGCCACTGAAGCTTTCTTT,16,TRBV25-1,TRBJ1-1,.,TRBD1
CAISTGGQGYSF,TGTGCCATCAGTACAGGGGGCCAGGGCTACTCCTTC,12,TRBV10-3,TRBJ1-2,once,TRBD1
CASSSSLASSYEQYF,TGTGCCAGCAGTTCCTCGTTGGCCAGTTCCTACGAGCAGTACTTC,15,TRBV27,TRBJ2-7,.,.
CASSQGTALIEKLFF,TGTGCCAGCAGCCAAGGTACAGCGCTCATTGAAAAACTGTTTTTT,15,TRBV14,TRBJ1-4,many,.
CASTSRGQATTGNTIYF,TGTGCCAGCACCTCACGGGGACAGGCCACGACCGGAAACACCATATATTTT,17,TRBV28,TRBJ1-3,few,TRBD1
CSARDWTSEPYNEQFF,TGCAGTGCTAGAGATTGGACTAGCGAACCCTACAATGAGCAGTTCTTC,16,TRBV20-1,TRBJ2-1,few,TRBD2
CASSYPGTDQYEQYF,TGTGCCAGCAGCTACCCGGGGACGGATCAATACGAGCAGTACTTC,15,TRBV7-8,TRBJ2-7,.,.
CASSVSGEGEQYF,TGTGCCAGCAGTGTCAGCGGAGAGGGAGAGCAGTACTTC,13,TRBV12-3/TRBV12-4,TRBJ2-7,many,.
CASSFGGGFYNEQFF,TGTGCCAGCAGTTTTGGGGGAGGGTTTTACAATGAGCAGTTCTTC,15,TRBV12-3/TRBV12-4,TRBJ2-1,many,TRBD2
CASSQGGGREQYF,TGTGCCAGCAGCCAAGGAGGGGGCCGCGAGCAGTACTTC,13,TRBV14,TRBJ2-7,.,TRBD1
CASSGASSSYNEQFF,TGTGCCAGCAGCGGGGCTTCGAGCTCCTACAATGAGCAGTTCTTC,15,TRBV7-3,TRBJ2-1,few,.
CASSYNSGTPTSPLHF,TGTGCCAGCAGTTATAACTCCGGGACACCTACTTCACCCCTCCACTTT,16,TRBV6-5,TRBJ1-6,.,.
CAWSASGRSPEQFF,TGTGCCTGGAGCGCTAGCGGGAGATCCCCTGAGCAGTTCTTC,14,TRBV30,TRBJ2-1,.,TRBD2
CAWTTRGARNQPQHF,TGTGCCTGGACCACCCGTGGGGCGCGCAATCAGCCCCAGCATTTT,15,TRBV30,TRBJ1-5,once,.
CASSDRGGQETQYF,TGTGCCAGCAGCGATAGAGGGGGCCAAGAGACCCAGTACTTC,14,TRBV6-1,TRBJ2-5,.,.
CASSLSQVQIGTQYF,TGTGCCAGCAGTTTATCACAGGTGCAAATCGGTACGCAGTATTTT,15,TRBV28,TRBJ2-3,.,.
CASTSRQGAGGEQYF,TGTGCCAGCACCTCACGACAGGGGGCGGGAGGCGAGCAGTACTTC,15,TRBV25-1,TRBJ2-7,few,TRBD1
CASSPRTPTETQYF,TGTGCCAGCAGCCCGAGGACCCCTACCGAGACCCAGTACTTC,14,TRBV7-8,TRBJ2-5,few,.
CSARPRVRVIYNEQFF,TGCAGTGCTAGACCCCGAGTCAGGGTCATTTACAATGAGCAGTTCTTC,16,TRBV20-1,TRBJ2-1,few,.
CASRHGRGTEAFF,TGTGCCAGCAGACACGGGAGAGGCACTGAAGCTTTCTTT,13,TRBV5-5,TRBJ1-1,.,.
CASNRILRDTQYF,TGTGCCAGCAACAGGATTCTTCGAGATACGCAGTATTTT,13,TRBV28,TRBJ2-3,many,.
CASVRDPEGNEQFF,TGCGCCAGCGTCCGGGACCCCGAAGGCAATGAGCAGTTCTTC,14,TRBV5-1,TRBJ2-1,many,.
CAWSVEGSAQHF,TGTGCCTGGAGTGTTGAGGGCTCAGCCCAGCATTTT,12,TRBV30,TRBJ1-5,.,.
CASSEDPPRGNTIYF,TGTGCCAGCAGTGAGGACCCCCCGCGGGGAAACACCATATATTTT,15,TRBV12-3/TRBV12-4,TRBJ1-3,.,.
CSAGDNSGYEQYF,TGCAGCGCCGGGGACAACTCGGGCTACGAGCAGTACTTC,13,TRBV29-1,TRBJ2-7,many,.